Below are 25 T cell receptor beta chains sequenced from a single sample in a study of blood T cell repertoires in COVID-19 (dated by TCRdb to 2019 to 2021). Library generation was performed with the immunoSEQ multiplex PCR assay. In TCRdb, the immuneACCESS table is reduced to in-frame sequences with V and J assigned. These tables do not hold every clone; where another copy was compared, an unresolved V gene accounts for under half, and the others remain unexplained. This sample gives 55,000 to 90,000 clones in total; approximately 90% of them show up just once. The top ten clonotypes cover 1.1% to 1.5% of the sample. What was sequenced was peripheral blood. Receptor source: a human donor in a cohort sampled during active COVID-19.

This clone was counted between two and nine times. The chain recombines TRBV7-9 with TRBJ2-3; D might be TRBD2 (6 bases). The CDR3 length is 15 residues. Germline lookup yields CDR1 SEHNR and CDR2 FQNEAQ (reference sequence). V shed 5 bases and J shed 2 bases, with 14 bases lying between them. The CDR3, as DNA: TGTGCCAGCAGCCCCAAGCGGGCCATCACAGATACGCAGTATTTT. Translating it yields CASSPKRAITDTQYF. The variable domain in full, completed from reference TRBV7-9 and TRBJ2-3, reads DTGVSQNPRHKITKRGQNVTFRCDPISEHNRLYWYRQTLGQGPEFLTYFQNEAQLEKSRLLSDRFSAERPKGSFSTLEIQRTEQGDSAMYLCASSPKRAITDTQYFGPGTRLTVL.

This clone was observed a handful of times. DNA of the CDR3: TGTGCCAGCAGCTTGTTCCAGGTAGGCTCCGAGCAGTACTTC. This gives the protein CASSLFQVGSEQYF. This chain joins TRBV5-6 and TRBJ2-7; D is undetermined. In germline, CDR1 is SGHDT, CDR2 YYEEEE. This CDR3 comprises 14 residues. V gave up 1 base and J gave up 6 bases, with 14 bases separating them.

This clone was picked up one time. V gene TRBV11-2 combines with J gene TRBJ2-5; tentatively, D is TRBD2 (5 bases). The CDR3 has 15 residues. V gave up 5 bases and J gave up 4 bases, with 17 bases separating them. Germline-derived CDR1 and CDR2 are SGHAT and FQNNGV. The CDR3 bases are TGTGCCAGCAGCCCCATGGAAGGTGGGAGAGAGACCCAGTACTTC. Encoded protein: CASSPMEGGRETQYF.

J is TRBJ1-3 and V is TRBV5-6; D may be TRBD1 (6 bases). CDR1 and CDR2 from the germline V gene are SGHDT and YYEEEE. This CDR3 comprises 15 residues. V was shortened by 1 base and J by 0 bases, with 8 bases between the two germline ends. The CDR3 loop reads CASSLTGSSGNTIYF. The DNA of the CDR3 is TGTGCCAGCAGCTTGACAGGGAGCTCTGGAAACACCATATATTTT.

V usage is TRBV6-5 and J usage is TRBJ2-2; 11 bases match TRBD2. V lost 8 bases and J lost 8; bases outside the gene matches: 4. The CDR3 is made up of 13 amino acids. Looked up from germline, CDR1 is MNHEY and CDR2 is SVGAGI. In DNA, the CDR3 is TGTGCCAGCGGAGTAGCGGGAGGGGGGGAGCTGTTTTTT. Translation gives CASGVAGGGELFF.

This chain joins TRBV5-1 and TRBJ2-1; 9 nucleotides align to TRBD2. The CDR3 is 15 amino acids. In germline, CDR1 is SGHRS, CDR2 YFSETQ. Trimming at V came to 0 bases and at J to 7 bases, leaving 5 bases not matched to a gene. The CDR3 is CASSLVSSGKNEQFF. CDR3 DNA: TGCGCCAGCAGCTTGGTTTCTAGCGGGAAGAATGAGCAGTTCTTC.

As for this clone: This CDR3 is also generated by other DNA sequences in the sample. The chain couples TRBV2 to TRBJ2-1; 10 bases agree with TRBD2. Germline trimming cut 8 bases from V and 3 bases from J; bases unmatched to any gene: 1. This CDR3 comprises 13 residues. Per the germline V gene, CDR1 is SNHLY and CDR2 is FYNNEI. CDR3 protein: CASGTSVYNEQFF. Written as DNA, the CDR3 is TGTGCCAGCGGGACTAGCGTCTACAATGAGCAGTTCTTC.

The rearrangement uses TRBV19 and TRBJ1-4; 11 nucleotides align to TRBD1. Germline CDR1 is LNHDA and CDR2 is SQIVND (reference sequence). This CDR3 is built from 15 residues. Trimming removed 5 bases from V and 8 bases from J; junction bases left unmatched: 7. The CDR3 DNA reads as TGTGCCAGTAGTCCCTGGACAGGGGGCGGCGAAAAACTGTTTTTT. Its protein is CASSPWTGGGEKLFF.

V and J are TRBV5-1 and TRBJ2-2; D unclear. CDR1 and CDR2 (germline): SGHRS, YFSETQ. V lost 2 bases to trimming and J lost 0 bases, with 8 bases between them. The CDR3 sequence is 15 residues long. CDR3 in amino acids: CASSFGFPNTGELFF. The CDR3 DNA is TGCGCCAGCAGCTTTGGCTTCCCGAACACCGGGGAGCTGTTTTTT. The variable domain in full, completed from reference TRBV5-1 and TRBJ2-2, reads KAGVTQTPRYLIKTRGQQVTLSCSPISGHRSVSWYQQTPGQGLQFLFEYFSETQRNKGNFPGRFSGRQFSNSRSEMNVSTLELGDSALYLCASSFGFPNTGELFFGEGSRLTVL.

A few counts support this clone. V gene TRBV27 combines with J gene TRBJ2-6, with TRBD2 as a possible D gene (5 bases). The CDR3 sequence is 15 residues long. V was pared by 4 bases and J by 2 bases, with 9 bases between. The germline CDR1 and CDR2 sequences are MNHEY and SMNVEV (reference sequence). The CDR3 coding sequence is TGTGCCAGCAGTTCTCTCGGGGCTGGGGCCAACGTCCTGACTTTC. Translated, it gives CASSSLGAGANVLTF.

The chain combines TRBV29-1 with TRBJ1-4; 7 positions match TRBD1. CDR1 is SQVTM, CDR2 ANQGSEA, per germline. The CDR3 contains 16 residues. V trimming: 5 bases; J trimming: 0 bases; junction bases outside the gene matches: 9. DNA for the CDR3: TGCAGCGTTACGGGACAGAGCACGTCAACTAATGAAAAACTGTTTTTT. It is translated as CSVTGQSTSTNEKLFF.

This rearrangement joins TRBV4-1 to TRBJ2-7; D ambiguous. V was pared by 0 bases and J by 0 bases, with 9 bases between. This CDR3 is 15 amino acids long. Germline CDR1 and CDR2: MGHRA and YSYEKL. The chain's CDR3 is CASSQDALSSYEQYF. CDR3 in DNA: TGCGCCAGCAGCCAAGACGCGTTAAGCTCCTACGAGCAGTACTTC.

This chain uses TRBV2 with TRBJ1-1; unclear D gene. V was shortened by 8 bases and J by 0 bases, with 10 bases between the two germline ends. CDR1 is SNHLY, CDR2 FYNNEI, per germline. CDR3 length equals 13 residues. The CDR3 spells CASVGRMNTEAFF. CDR3 coding DNA: TGTGCCAGCGTTGGTAGAATGAACACTGAAGCTTTCTTT.

In nucleotides, the CDR3 is TGTGCCAGTACCCGGAGTCGTTACAATGAGCAGTTCTTC. Amino acids: CASTRSRYNEQFF. The V gene is TRBV19, the J gene TRBJ2-1; D ambiguous. This CDR3 spans 13 amino acids. The V end was cut by 7 bases, the J end by 4 bases, with 11 bases between. Per the germline V gene, CDR1 is LNHDA and CDR2 is SQIVND (reference sequence).

The rearrangement joins TRBV3-1 (or the pseudogene TRBV3-2) to TRBJ2-7; TRBD2 agrees at 11 bases. Germline V CDR1 and CDR2: LGHDT, YNNKEL (reference sequence). This CDR3 has 15 residues. Unmatched junction bases numbered 2, after V lost 4 bases and J lost 0 bases. CDR3: CASSLTSGNSYEQYF. As DNA, the CDR3 is TGTGCCAGCAGCCTGACTAGCGGGAACTCCTACGAGCAGTACTTC.

V gene TRBV7-2 combines with J gene TRBJ1-2, with D possibly being TRBD1 (6 bases). CDR3 size: 17 residues. Germline assignment: CDR1 SGHTA and CDR2 FQGNSA. The ends were cut back, 5 bases at V and 5 bases at J, with 24 bases in the middle. Here the CDR3 reads CASSTRPWGGEGYGYTF. Written as DNA, the CDR3 is TGTGCCAGCAGCACAAGGCCGTGGGGGGGCGAAGGATATGGCTACACCTTC.

This chain joins TRBV5-6 and TRBJ1-5; 10 positions match TRBD1. This CDR3 contains 15 residues. CDR1 and CDR2 from the germline V gene are SGHDT and YYEEEE. Trimming took 1 base from V and 5 from J; bases not matched to a gene: 3. CDR3 protein: CASSLTGQGYQPQHF. The CDR3 nucleotides are TGTGCCAGCAGCTTGACGGGACAGGGGTATCAGCCCCAGCATTTT.

The rearrangement links TRBV7-8 to TRBJ2-1; D possibly corresponds to TRBD2 (5 bases). Germline assignment: CDR1 SGHVS and CDR2 FQNEAQ. V shed 5 bases and J shed 2 bases, with 13 bases lying between them. The CDR3 totals 15 residues. Here the CDR3 DNA reads TGTGCCAGCAGCAAAGACGCGGAGGCCTACAATGAGCAGTTCTTC. This gives the protein CASSKDAEAYNEQFF.

This chain joins TRBV11-2 and TRBJ1-1; 8 bases align to TRBD1. V lost 4 bases, J lost 6 bases, and 10 bases stayed unmatched. CDR1 is SGHAT and CDR2 is FQNNGV in the germline V gene. There are 15 residues in the CDR3. CDR3 sequence reads: CASSSAGQVPSEAFF. The CDR3 DNA reads TGTGCCAGCAGCTCAGCGGGACAGGTCCCATCTGAAGCTTTCTTT. The complete variable domain, with remaining parts taken from reference TRBV11-2 and TRBJ1-1, reads EAGVAQSPRYKIIEKRQSVAFWCNPISGHATLYWYQQILGQGPKLLIQFQNNGVVDDSQLPKDRFSAERLKGVDSTLKIQPAKLEDSAVYLCASSSAGQVPSEAFFGQGTRLTVV.

The chain employs TRBV6-6 and TRBJ1-5; D possibly corresponds to TRBD1 (6 bases). There are 13 residues in the CDR3. CDR1 and CDR2 from the germline V gene are MNHNY and SVGAGI (reference sequence). With 5 bases removed from V and 5 bases from J, the gap between germline ends came to 10 bases. CDR3: CASSGAGDQPQHF. The CDR3 DNA sequence: TGTGCCAGCAGTGGGGCAGGGGATCAGCCCCAGCATTTT.

V and J are TRBV6-6 and TRBJ2-5, with a weak D call TRBD1 (6 bases). This CDR3 is 14 amino acids long. V shed 9 bases and J shed 0 bases, with 14 bases lying between them. Germline V gene data show CDR1 as MNHNY and CDR2 as SVGAGI (reference sequence). CDR3 sequence: CASMNGQYQETQYF. CDR3 in DNA: TGTGCCAGTATGAACGGACAGTACCAAGAGACCCAGTACTTC.

This chain connects TRBV7-6 to TRBJ2-1, with 7 bases that match TRBD2. Germline V gene sequence: CDR1 SGHVS, CDR2 FNYEAQ. Losses at the gene ends were 2 bases for V and 2 bases for J; bases not matched to a gene: 6. This CDR3 spans 16 amino acids. CDR3 in amino acids: CASSLTSGVTYNEQFF. DNA for the CDR3: TGTGCCAGCAGCTTAACGAGCGGGGTTACCTACAATGAGCAGTTCTTC.

J is TRBJ2-3 and V is TRBV23-1; 12 bases match TRBD2. TRBV23-1 is classed as an ORF, of uncertain function. The CDR3 has 20 residues. V trimming: 2 bases; J trimming: 2 bases; junction bases outside the gene matches: 14. The CDR3 sequence is CASSQGTSGPPHRDTDTQYF. In DNA form, the CDR3 reads TGCGCCAGCAGTCAAGGGACTAGCGGGCCTCCTCATCGGGACACAGATACGCAGTATTTT.

This clone was recorded once. The V and J genes are TRBV24-1 and TRBJ2-1; no reliable D call. The V and J ends lost 5 bases and 0 bases respectively, with 10 bases between them. The germline V gene has CDR1 KGHDR and CDR2 SFDVKD. CDR3 size: 15 residues. The CDR3 loop reads CATSGDSLSYNEQFF. The DNA of the CDR3 is TGTGCCACCAGTGGTGACTCTCTCTCCTACAATGAGCAGTTCTTC.

The rearrangement links TRBV3-1 (or the pseudogene TRBV3-2) to TRBJ1-6, with D perhaps matching TRBD1 (6 bases). With 6 bases removed from V and 9 bases from J, the gap between germline ends came to 15 bases. Germline V gene data show CDR1 as LGHDT and CDR2 as YNNKEL (reference sequence). The CDR3 loop spans 14 amino acids. CDR3 protein: CASSQGQGSSPLHF. For the CDR3, the DNA is TGTGCCAGCAGTCAGGGGCAGGGTAGTTCACCCCTCCACTTT.